Presented here are 29 T cell receptor beta chains from one specimen sequenced in a study of blood T cell repertoires in COVID-19 (dated by TCRdb to 2020 to 2022). The method behind the library was the immunoSEQ multiplex PCR assay. As stored in TCRdb, this immuneACCESS dataset retains in-frame rearrangements with V and J assigned. A fraction of the clones does not appear; measured against another copy, unresolved V genes explain less than half of the discrepancy, and the remainder lacks a known reason. The sample table contains roughly 70,000 clones; only one count was recorded for 82% of them. The ten largest clones capture around 4.5% of the sample. The source material was peripheral blood. The source is an older woman with acute or convalescent COVID-19.

The chain employs TRBV19 and TRBJ1-1, with D possibly matching TRBD1 (6 bases). Trimming took off 7 bases at V and 1 base at J, with 13 bases between the two ends. The V gene's germline CDR1 is LNHDA and CDR2 SQIVND (reference sequence). The CDR3 extends over 14 amino acids. The CDR3 sequence is CASMGGAWNTEAFF. The CDR3 bases are TGTGCCAGTATGGGGGGGGCATGGAACACTGAAGCTTTCTTT. The entire variable domain, with the rest obtained from reference TRBV19 and TRBJ1-1, is as follows: DGGITQSPKYLFRKEGQNVTLSCEQNLNHDAMYWYRQDPGQGLRLIYYSQIVNDFQKGDIAEGYSVSREKKESFPLTVTSAQKNPTAFYLCASMGGAWNTEAFFGQGTRLTVV.

This clone occurred once. J is TRBJ2-7 and V is TRBV5-1; D might be TRBD1 (6 bases). The germline V gene has CDR1 SGHRS and CDR2 YFSETQ. This CDR3 contains 20 residues. The V gene lost 0 bases and the J gene lost 7 bases, with 32 bases spanning the gap. CDR3 sequence reads: CASSLADSTYRARYPGEQYF. For the CDR3, the DNA is TGCGCCAGCAGCTTGGCCGACTCAACATACAGGGCCCGTTATCCAGGGGAGCAGTACTTC. The full variable domain, its missing parts supplied by reference TRBV5-1 and TRBJ2-7, is KAGVTQTPRYLIKTRGQQVTLSCSPISGHRSVSWYQQTPGQGLQFLFEYFSETQRNKGNFPGRFSGRQFSNSRSEMNVSTLELGDSALYLCASSLADSTYRARYPGEQYFGPGTRLTVT.

The table lists this clone with a count of one. V and J are TRBV5-4 and TRBJ1-1, with TRBD1 matching 12 bases. CDR1 and CDR2 from the germline V gene are SGHNT and YYREEE (reference sequence). J was trimmed by 8 bases and V by 3 bases; bases with no gene match: 8. The CDR3 runs to 15 residues. Here the CDR3 DNA reads TGTGCCAGCAGCTCCCCGGGACAGGGGGCAACCGAAGCTTTCTTT. Amino acid sequence: CASSSPGQGATEAFF.

This chain links TRBV30 with TRBJ2-1; TRBD2 matches at 11 bases. The germline gives CDR1 GTSNPN, CDR2 SVGIG (reference sequence). The trim removed 0 bases at V and 1 base at J, leaving 2 bases unmatched. The CDR3 has 16 amino acids. The CDR3 is CAWSVLAGASYNEQFF. The CDR3 bases are TGTGCCTGGAGTGTACTAGCGGGGGCATCCTACAATGAGCAGTTCTTC. Filled out from reference TRBV30 and TRBJ2-1, the complete variable domain reads SQTIHQWPATLVQPVGSPLSLECTVEGTSNPNLYWYRQAAGRGLQLLFYSVGIGQISSEVPQNLSASRPQDRQFILSSKKLLLSDSGFYLCAWSVLAGASYNEQFFGPGTRLTVL.

The chain recombines TRBV2 with TRBJ2-7; 11 positions agree with TRBD2. Germline CDR1 reads SNHLY; CDR2 reads FYNNEI. The CDR3 is made up of 16 amino acids. Unmatched junction bases numbered 6, after V lost 4 bases and J lost 1 base. Written as DNA, the CDR3 is TGTGCCAGCAGTGTCTCCGGGACTAGCGGTTCCTACGAGCAGTACTTC. This translates into CASSVSGTSGSYEQYF.

This chain connects TRBV6-2 or TRBV6-3 to TRBJ2-6; D is unclear. Trimming pared 2 bases from V and 0 bases from J, leaving 5 bases between. The V gene's germline CDR1 is MNHEY and CDR2 SVGEGT. This CDR3 region has 15 residues. CDR3 sequence reads: CASSYRSSGANVLTF. In nucleotides, the CDR3 is TGTGCCAGCAGTTACCGGAGCTCTGGGGCCAACGTCCTGACTTTC.

The genes are TRBV19 and TRBJ1-4; 9 bases map to TRBD1. The CDR3 is made up of 13 amino acids. Germline CDR1 reads LNHDA; CDR2 reads SQIVND (reference sequence). Trimming took 5 bases from V and 13 from J; bases not matched to a gene: 8. The CDR3 loop reads CASSAQQGASLFF. CDR3 DNA: TGTGCCAGTAGTGCACAACAGGGGGCATCACTGTTTTTT. Full variable domain (missing parts from reference TRBV19 and TRBJ1-4): DGGITQSPKYLFRKEGQNVTLSCEQNLNHDAMYWYRQDPGQGLRLIYYSQIVNDFQKGDIAEGYSVSREKKESFPLTVTSAQKNPTAFYLCASSAQQGASLFFGSGTQLSVL.

The chain has TRBV10-3 and TRBJ2-5, with 14 bases identical to TRBD2. Germline CDR1 reads ENHRY; CDR2 reads SYGVKD. The CDR3 spans 19 residues. The V gene end was trimmed by 2 bases and the J gene end by 2 bases; junction bases not matched to a gene: 10. The CDR3 is CAISEPPGLAGVGQETQYF. In nucleotides, the CDR3 is TGTGCCATCAGTGAGCCACCGGGACTAGCGGGAGTCGGGCAAGAGACCCAGTACTTC.

This chain connects TRBV28 to TRBJ1-2, with 7 bases identical to TRBD1. After removal of 5 bases from V and 4 bases from J, the junction contained 7 bases not matched to a gene. CDR1 and CDR2 from the germline V gene are MDHEN and SYDVKM. This CDR3 comprises 14 residues. The CDR3 loop reads CASSPTGIVYGYTF. In nucleotides, the CDR3 is TGTGCCAGCAGTCCGACAGGGATCGTCTATGGCTACACCTTC.

The CDR3, as DNA: TGCGCCAGCAGCGGAGGGTCTGGAGCTAACTATGGCTACACCTTC. Amino acids: CASSGGSGANYGYTF. The chain employs TRBV5-1 and TRBJ1-2; D is undetermined. The germline V gene has CDR1 SGHRS and CDR2 YFSETQ. The V end lost 4 bases, the J end lost 0 bases, and 13 bases lay between the germline ends. The CDR3 sequence is 15 residues long.

This sequence joins TRBV2 and TRBJ2-3, with D unclear. The CDR3 runs to 11 residues. Germline V gene data show CDR1 as SNHLY and CDR2 as FYNNEI. V was pared by 4 bases and J by 5 bases, with 4 bases between. The CDR3 DNA reads as TGTGCCAGCAGTGGAGGAGATACGCAGTATTTT. Protein sequence: CASSGGDTQYF.

The chain recombines TRBV5-1 with TRBJ1-5, with 9 bases identical to TRBD1. The germline gives CDR1 SGHRS, CDR2 YFSETQ. This CDR3 has 15 residues. With 4 bases clipped from V and 5 bases from J, the junction kept 7 bases outside the gene matches. The CDR3 loop is CASSTGTGKDQPQHF. CDR3 in DNA: TGCGCCAGCAGCACCGGGACAGGGAAGGATCAGCCCCAGCATTTT.

This clone has only one observation. The genes are TRBV6-6 and TRBJ2-7, with 9 nucleotides matching TRBD1. This CDR3 is 14 amino acids long. Germline V gene lookup returns CDR1 MNHNY and CDR2 SVGAGI (reference sequence). With V trimmed by 6 bases and J by 3 bases, 6 bases remained unmatched. The CDR3 is CASRPTGGLYEQYF. Here the CDR3 DNA reads TGTGCCAGCAGGCCGACAGGGGGGCTCTACGAGCAGTACTTC.

V gene TRBV3-1 (or the pseudogene TRBV3-2) combines with J gene TRBJ2-7; D gene unclear. Trimming took 4 bases from V and 0 from J, leaving 7 bases between them. Germline loops: CDR1 LGHDT, CDR2 YNNKEL (reference sequence). This CDR3 comprises 13 residues. CDR3 nucleotides: TGTGCCAGCAGCCTAATTAGCTCCTACGAGCAGTACTTC. Protein sequence: CASSLISSYEQYF.

V and J are TRBV7-9 and TRBJ1-5; 11 bases map to TRBD1. The junction had 5 bases not matched to a gene; V was cut back by 5 bases and J by 2 bases. The germline V gene encodes CDR1 SEHNR and CDR2 FQNEAQ (reference sequence). CDR3 length: 16 amino acids. CDR3 amino acids: CASSPGQGARNQPQHF. The CDR3 DNA is TGTGCCAGCAGCCCTGGACAGGGGGCTCGCAATCAGCCCCAGCATTTT.

The CDR3 reads CASSGGGTVQETQYF. The DNA for the CDR3 is TGTGCCAGCAGCGGAGGGGGAACCGTCCAAGAGACCCAGTACTTC. The chain links TRBV9 to TRBJ2-5; maybe TRBD1 (6 bases). Germline lookup yields CDR1 SGDLS and CDR2 YYNGEE. Trimming took 3 bases from V and 1 from J, leaving 13 bases between them. The length of the CDR3 is 15 residues.

The chain carries TRBV7-9 and TRBJ2-3; 11 nucleotides agree with TRBD2. The germline V gene encodes CDR1 SEHNR and CDR2 FQNEAQ (reference sequence). This CDR3 contains 17 residues. Trimming at V came to 5 bases and at J to 5 bases, leaving 12 bases not matched to a gene. The CDR3, as DNA: TGTGCCAGCAGCCTCCAACAGCTAGCGGGGGGTGGAGATACGCAGTATTTT. It codes for CASSLQQLAGGGDTQYF.

About this clone: The same CDR3 arises from other DNA sequences in this sample as well. The chain carries TRBV12-5 and TRBJ2-5; tentative D call: TRBD2 (6 bases). The CDR3 loop spans 14 amino acids. Germline values: CDR1 LGHNT, CDR2 FRNRAP. With 2 bases removed from V and 5 bases from J, the gap between germline ends came to 12 bases. The CDR3 coding sequence is TGTGCTAGTGGTTTGACGGGAGTTAGGGAGACCCAGTACTTC. Amino acids: CASGLTGVRETQYF.

V gene TRBV7-7 combines with J gene TRBJ2-2; D unclear. The CDR3 length is 12 residues. Per germline, CDR1 SSHAT and CDR2 FNYEAQ (reference sequence). The CDR3 coding sequence is TGTGCTACCTCTCGCGACACCGGGGAGCTGTTTTTT. It specifies CATSRDTGELFF. Based on the CDR3 plus reference TRBV7-7 and TRBJ2-2, the full variable domain is GAGVSQSPRYKVTKRGQDVTLRCDPISSHATLYWYQQALGQGPEFLTYFNYEAQPDKSGLPSDRFSAERPEGSISTLTIQRTEQRDSAMYRCATSRDTGELFFGEGSRLTVL.

J is TRBJ2-7 and V is TRBV29-1; TRBD2 aligns across 7 bases. V lost 4 bases and J lost 7; bases outside the gene matches: 10. Germline V CDR1 and CDR2: SQVTM, ANQGSEA. This CDR3 is built from 13 residues. The CDR3 here is CSVAAQVGGEQYF. CDR3 in DNA: TGCAGCGTTGCAGCGCAGGTCGGGGGGGAGCAGTACTTC.

Written as DNA, the CDR3 is TGTGCCAGCAGCTTATGGCAGAACACCGGGGAGCTGTTTTTT. This gives the protein CASSLWQNTGELFF. V gene TRBV11-2 combines with J gene TRBJ2-2; D is ambiguous. Between the trimmed V and J ends, which lost 2 bases and 1 base, there was a span of 5 bases. Per the germline V gene, CDR1 is SGHAT and CDR2 is FQNNGV. The CDR3 contains 14 residues.

The DNA for the CDR3 is TGTGCCAGCAGTCCGGACAGGGTACAGCCCCAGCATTTT. Amino acid sequence: CASSPDRVQPQHF. This sequence joins TRBV6-2 or TRBV6-3 and TRBJ1-5; 8 bases align to TRBD1. This CDR3 spans 13 amino acids. CDR1 and CDR2 (germline): MNHEY, SVGEGT. Trimming at V came to 5 bases and at J to 7 bases, leaving 4 bases not matched to a gene.

This clone occurred a few times. CDR3 sequence: CASLSGQGLYNEQFF. The CDR3 nucleotides read TGTGCCAGCTTATCGGGACAGGGTCTCTACAATGAGCAGTTCTTC. The chain links TRBV18 to TRBJ2-1, with TRBD1 matching 9 bases. V was pared by 7 bases and J by 3 bases, with 7 bases of the junction left unmatched. Germline V gives CDR1 KGHSH, CDR2 LQKENI. The CDR3 sequence is 15 residues long. The full variable domain, in which reference TRBV18 and TRBJ2-1 provide the parts outside the CDR3, is NAGVMQNPRHLVRRRGQEARLRCSPMKGHSHVYWYRQLPEEGLKFMVYLQKENIIDESGMPKERFSAEFPKEGPSILRIQQVVRGDSAAYFCASLSGQGLYNEQFFGPGTRLTVL.

This chain uses TRBV6-5 with TRBJ1-2, with 10 bases fitting TRBD1. V shed 6 bases, J shed 7 bases, and the junction held 5 bases outside the gene matches. CDR1 MNHEY and CDR2 SVGAGI come from the germline V gene. CDR3 size: 13 residues. The CDR3 is CASRRQGAFGYTF. For the CDR3, the DNA is TGTGCCAGCAGACGACAGGGGGCGTTTGGCTACACCTTC.

The rearrangement links TRBV19 to TRBJ2-7, with 7 bases matching TRBD1. The CDR3 is 14 amino acids. Trimming cost V 7 bases and J 0 bases; bases outside gene matches: 6. Germline assignment: CDR1 LNHDA and CDR2 SQIVND (reference sequence). The CDR3 coding sequence is TGTGCCAGTACCCCCGGGACAGCCTCCTACGAGCAGTACTTC. The encoded protein is CASTPGTASYEQYF.

The rearrangement uses TRBV6-1 and TRBJ1-2; 9 bases are a match to TRBD1. CDR3 length equals 16 residues. J gave up 2 bases and V 3 bases, and 7 bases lay outside the gene matches. Germline V lookup: CDR1 MNHNS, CDR2 SASEGT. CDR3 sequence (DNA): TGTGCCAGCAGTGACTTCTGGACAGGGGCCAACTATGGCTACACCTTC. It translates to CASSDFWTGANYGYTF.

The chain has TRBV27 and TRBJ1-2; D gene uncertain. Between the trimmed V and J ends, which lost 2 bases and 1 base, there was a span of 5 bases. In germline, CDR1 is MNHEY, CDR2 SMNVEV (reference sequence). CDR3 length: 13 amino acids. The CDR3, as DNA: TGTGCCAGCAGTTTACAGATTAACTATGGCTACACCTTC. As protein: CASSLQINYGYTF.

This chain connects TRBV7-9 to TRBJ2-5; D ambiguous. V was cut by 3 bases and J by 4 bases, with 3 bases left in between. There are 11 residues in the CDR3. Germline V lookup: CDR1 SEHNR, CDR2 FQNEAQ (reference sequence). DNA for the CDR3: TGTGCCAGCAGCTTCTCAGAGACCCAGTACTTC. Translated: CASSFSETQYF. Filled out from reference TRBV7-9 and TRBJ2-5, the complete variable domain reads DTGVSQNPRHKITKRGQNVTFRCDPISEHNRLYWYRQTLGQGPEFLTYFQNEAQLEKSRLLSDRFSAERPKGSFSTLEIQRTEQGDSAMYLCASSFSETQYFGPGTRLLVL.

The V gene is TRBV6-2 or TRBV6-3, the J gene TRBJ1-5; D ambiguous. V was pared by 5 bases and J by 2 bases, with 25 bases between. The germline CDR1 and CDR2 sequences are MNHEY and SVGEGT. This CDR3 is 19 amino acids long. The CDR3 protein is CASSHTGGGRLGGNQPQHF. The CDR3 nucleotides read TGTGCCAGCAGTCACACTGGCGGAGGCCGACTGGGAGGCAATCAGCCCCAGCATTTT.